A single sample gave rise to the 32 T cell receptor beta chains below, sequenced in a study of cytomegalovirus exposure and HLA in healthy donors. The PCR had 60 Vbeta and 13 Jbeta primers. The method was immunoSEQ multiplex PCR; TCRdb's version includes in-frame clones alone and lacks a portion of them. The sample contains some 90,000 clones, over 55% of which appear only once. Sequenced: PBMCs. These receptors originate from a boy younger than 18 in good health and CMV-seropositive.

A word on this clone: One junction end does not reproduce the germline sequence, and a read error may be involved. The chain employs TRBV5-1 and TRBJ1-2; 10 bases map to TRBD1. This CDR3 contains 16 residues. Per germline, CDR1 SGHRS and CDR2 YFSETQ. CDR3 loop: CASSDGTGVGGGGYPF. DNA of the CDR3: TGCGCCAGCAGTGACGGGACAGGGGTCGGTGGTGGTGGCTACCCCTTC.

The gene calls are TRBV7-8 and TRBJ2-1, with TRBD2 matching 9 bases. The CDR3 has 16 amino acids. The J segment lost 7 bases and the V segment lost 2 bases, leaving 9 bases of the junction unmatched. Germline CDR1 reads SGHVS; CDR2 reads FQNEAQ. CDR3 sequence reads: CASSLRAAGGLNEQFF. DNA for the CDR3: TGTGCCAGCAGCTTAAGGGCGGCGGGGGGGCTTAATGAGCAGTTCTTC.

The V call is TRBV10-3, the J call TRBJ2-7; D unresolved. The CDR3 runs to 12 residues. Trimming stripped 3 bases from V and 1 base from J, with 4 bases between. In germline, CDR1 is ENHRY, CDR2 SYGVKD. The CDR3 sequence is CAISELSYEQYF. The CDR3 nucleotides read TGTGCCATCAGTGAACTTTCCTACGAGCAGTACTTC.

The chain carries TRBV19 and TRBJ2-1; TRBD2 is a possible D gene (6 bases). Germline V gives CDR1 LNHDA, CDR2 SQIVND (reference sequence). Trimming removed 0 bases at V and 2 bases at J, with 8 bases between. This CDR3 has 15 residues. The CDR3 here is CASSIDGGTYNEQFF. DNA of the CDR3: TGTGCCAGTAGTATAGACGGGGGAACCTACAATGAGCAGTTCTTC.

This chain joins TRBV29-1 and TRBJ1-1; D is uncertain. Germline V gives CDR1 SQVTM, CDR2 ANQGSEA. The ends were cut back, 4 bases at V and 2 bases at J, with 11 bases in the middle. The CDR3 has 13 residues. DNA for the CDR3: TGCAGCGTTGTTCCCCGGGTTAACACTGAAGCTTTCTTT. It translates to CSVVPRVNTEAFF.

The V call is TRBV28, the J call TRBJ1-5, with TRBD1 as a possible D gene (5 bases). Germline assignment: CDR1 MDHEN and CDR2 SYDVKM. The V end was cut by 8 bases, the J end by 0 bases, with 14 bases between. CDR3 size: 15 residues. The CDR3: CASHGGYHSNQPQHF. The CDR3 bases are TGTGCCAGCCATGGGGGGTACCATAGCAATCAGCCCCAGCATTTT.

The gene calls are TRBV5-1 and TRBJ1-5; 10 bases are a match to TRBD1. V was clipped by 4 bases and J by 4 bases; unmatched bases: 2. The CDR3 is made up of 14 amino acids. Per the germline V gene, CDR1 is SGHRS and CDR2 is YFSETQ. The CDR3 DNA reads TGCGCCAGCAGCCAGGGACAGGGGAATCAGCCCCAGCATTTT. It is translated as CASSQGQGNQPQHF.

This rearrangement joins TRBV7-9 to TRBJ1-1; no clear D gene. V shed 5 bases and J shed 4 bases, with 8 bases lying between them. Germline lookup yields CDR1 SEHNR and CDR2 FQNEAQ (reference sequence). The CDR3 extends over 12 amino acids. Here the CDR3 DNA reads TGTGCCAGCAGCCCCCGGTCCACTGAAGCTTTCTTT. Its translation: CASSPRSTEAFF.

J is TRBJ2-3 and V is TRBV7-2; unclear D gene. V lost 5 bases and J lost 13, with 28 bases in between. The CDR3 has 16 amino acids. Per germline, CDR1 SGHTA and CDR2 FQGNSA. CDR3 nucleotide sequence: TGTGCCAGCAGCCCATATGGTACCTCCACGGTCGGTCAGGAGTATTTT. It yields the protein CASSPYGTSTVGQEYF.

This clone was observed a handful of times. The chain joins TRBV29-1 to TRBJ2-7, with D maybe TRBD2 (5 bases). The CDR3 loop spans 14 amino acids. Germline lookup yields CDR1 SQVTM and CDR2 ANQGSEA. V was shortened by 5 bases and J by 5 bases, with 19 bases between the two germline ends. CDR3 residues: CSVYTTGIHDEQYF. DNA for the CDR3: TGCAGCGTTTACACGACGGGAATTCACGACGAGCAGTACTTC.

The chain employs TRBV4-3 and TRBJ2-5, with 8 bases that match TRBD1. The J segment lost 1 base and the V segment lost 4 bases, leaving 11 bases of the junction unmatched. This CDR3 region has 17 residues. Germline CDR1 is LGHNA and CDR2 is YSLEER. The CDR3 DNA sequence: TGCGCCAGCAGCCTCAGCCCCACCGGGACAGGCCAAGAGACCCAGTACTTC. Translation gives CASSLSPTGTGQETQYF.

The rearrangement joins TRBV7-7 to TRBJ2-7, with D possibly TRBD2 on 6 matching bases. Trimming removed 4 bases from V and 5 bases from J, with 15 bases in between. Per the germline V gene, CDR1 is SSHAT and CDR2 is FNYEAQ (reference sequence). The CDR3 has 14 amino acids. CDR3 bases: TGTGCCAGCAGCTCCCAGTTGCGGGACCACGAGCAGTACTTC. The encoded protein is CASSSQLRDHEQYF.

In the case of this clone: The junction departs from germline at one end; a sequencing error may be responsible. CDR3 protein: CASSLADRGGNEQFF. DNA of the CDR3: TGTGCCAGCAGCCTAGCGGACAGGGGTGGGAATGAGCAGTTCTTC. The chain has TRBV7-8 and TRBJ2-1, with 9 bases matching TRBD1. From germline, CDR1 is SGHVS and CDR2 FQNEAQ. The CDR3 totals 15 residues.

J is TRBJ2-5 and V is TRBV11-1; TRBD2 matches at 7 bases. CDR1 is SGHAT and CDR2 is FQDESV in the germline V gene (reference sequence). The CDR3 has 14 amino acids. Trimming cost V 3 bases and J 4 bases; bases outside gene matches: 5. CDR3 DNA: TGTGCCAGCAGCTTTGGGAGGGCCTCAGAGACCCAGTACTTC. It codes for CASSFGRASETQYF.

The chain has TRBV20-1 and TRBJ2-7, with D perhaps TRBD2 (6 bases). V lost 3 bases to trimming and J lost 4 bases, with 7 bases between them. Germline CDR1 DFQATT, CDR2 SNEGSKA (reference sequence). CDR3 length equals 11 residues. Here the CDR3 DNA reads TGCAGTGCTAGCGGGAGATACGAGCAGTACTTC. Its translation: CSASGRYEQYF.

The genes are TRBV9 and TRBJ1-4; D ambiguous. Per germline, CDR1 SGDLS and CDR2 YYNGEE. V lost 3 bases and J lost 7, with 22 bases in between. The CDR3 loop spans 17 amino acids. For the CDR3, the DNA is TGTGCCAGCAGCGCCCACTTAGGTGCGAGGGAGGGTGAAAAACTGTTTTTT. Translated: CASSAHLGAREGEKLFF.

This clone was detected a few times. The chain recombines TRBV5-6 with TRBJ1-6, with a weak D call TRBD1 (5 bases). The length of the CDR3 is 15 residues. The germline CDR1 and CDR2 sequences are SGHDT and YYEEEE. Trimming cost V 4 bases and J 9 bases, with 17 bases left between them. CDR3 sequence: CASSVTTDITSPLHF. In nucleotides, the CDR3 is TGTGCCAGCAGCGTGACGACGGACATAACTTCACCCCTCCACTTT. The variable domain in full, with the rest retrieved from reference TRBV5-6 and TRBJ1-6, is DAGVTQSPTHLIKTRGQQVTLRCSPKSGHDTVSWYQQALGQGPQFIFQYYEEEERQRGNFPDRFSGHQFPNYSSELNVNALLLGDSALYLCASSVTTDITSPLHFGNGTRLTVT.

The table lists this clone with a few counts. CDR3 sequence (DNA): TGTGCCAGCAGCTTAGTTAGCGGGGGGGCCGGCGGTTCACATACGCAGTATTTT. It encodes CASSLVSGGAGGSHTQYF. This chain joins TRBV7-9 and TRBJ2-3, with 11 bases identical to TRBD2. Germline CDR1 reads SEHNR; CDR2 reads FQNEAQ (reference sequence). V shed 1 base and J 7 bases; nucleotides not matched to a gene: 13. This CDR3 has 18 amino acids.

The chain couples TRBV18 to TRBJ1-5; TRBD1 might be the D (6 bases). Germline V gene data show CDR1 as KGHSH and CDR2 as LQKENI. This CDR3 comprises 20 residues. Trimming pared 3 bases from V and 0 bases from J, leaving 24 bases between. The CDR3 spells CASSPPPTFIGGGSNQPQHF. The CDR3 DNA reads TGTGCCAGCTCACCGCCGCCGACCTTTATAGGGGGGGGTAGCAATCAGCCCCAGCATTTT.

This rearrangement joins TRBV27 to TRBJ1-5; 7 nucleotides align to TRBD1. This CDR3 spans 14 amino acids. Germline CDR1 is MNHEY and CDR2 is SMNVEV (reference sequence). V was pared by 3 bases and J by 6 bases, with 5 bases of the junction left unmatched. The CDR3 reads CASSLRGGVQPQHF. The CDR3 coding sequence is TGTGCCAGCAGTTTGAGAGGGGGCGTTCAGCCCCAGCATTTT.

This clone occurred a few times. The chain couples TRBV6-1 to TRBJ2-1; tentative D call: TRBD1 (5 bases). This CDR3 has 14 residues. V was cut by 7 bases and J by 8 bases, with 18 bases left in between. Germline V gene lookup returns CDR1 MNHNS and CDR2 SASEGT. CDR3 in DNA: TGTGCCAGCACCCCGGACAAATTGGGGTATGAGCAGTTCTTC. As protein: CASTPDKLGYEQFF.

The chain joins TRBV5-8 to TRBJ2-7; D call uncertain. CDR3 length: 13 amino acids. The germline CDR1 and CDR2 sequences are SGHTS and YDEGEE. V dropped 2 bases and J dropped 0 bases, with 6 bases sitting between them. The CDR3 DNA reads as TGTGCCAGCAGCTTATACAACTCCTACGAGCAGTACTTC. Amino acid sequence: CASSLYNSYEQYF.

CDR3 protein: CASSLTGFTEAFF. CDR3 DNA sequence: TGTGCCAGCTCACTCACAGGGTTCACTGAAGCTTTCTTT. The chain combines TRBV18 with TRBJ1-1; D perhaps matches TRBD1 (6 bases). Per the germline V gene, CDR1 is KGHSH and CDR2 is LQKENI. This CDR3 spans 13 amino acids. V shed 4 bases and J shed 4 bases, with 10 bases lying between them. Based on the CDR3 plus reference TRBV18 and TRBJ1-1, the full variable domain is NAGVMQNPRHLVRRRGQEARLRCSPMKGHSHVYWYRQLPEEGLKFMVYLQKENIIDESGMPKERFSAEFPKEGPSILRIQQVVRGDSAAYFCASSLTGFTEAFFGQGTRLTVV.

The gene calls are TRBV2 and TRBJ2-3; D perhaps matches TRBD2 (6 bases). The germline V gene encodes CDR1 SNHLY and CDR2 FYNNEI. The V end was cut by 9 bases, the J end by 2 bases, with 15 bases between. The CDR3 spans 14 residues. CDR3 in DNA: TGTGCCAGGGAGGGGAAGAACTACACAGATACGCAGTATTTT. The encoded protein is CAREGKNYTDTQYF.

The genes are TRBV21-1 and TRBJ1-5; TRBD1, the table's D call, lacks a check against the DNA. TRBV21-1 is termed a pseudogene. The CDR3 loop spans 14 amino acids. CDR3 residues: CASSTDRGNQPQHF. The CDR3 region has the DNA TGTGCCAGCAGCACAGACAGGGGGAATCAGCCCCAGCATTTT.

V is TRBV30 and J is TRBJ2-3, with TRBD2 matching over 7 bases. CDR3 length: 13 residues. Germline V gives CDR1 GTSNPN, CDR2 SVGIG (reference sequence). Trimming removed 5 bases from V and 8 bases from J; junction bases left unmatched: 10. CDR3 sequence (DNA): TGTGCCTGGGCCGAGGCGGGGGTAAGTACGCAGTATTTT. It translates to CAWAEAGVSTQYF.

This chain links TRBV10-1 with TRBJ1-5; D is perhaps TRBD1 (6 bases). Trimming removed 11 bases from V and 5 bases from J, with 19 bases in between. CDR3 size: 14 residues. Germline V gene sequence: CDR1 WNHNN, CDR2 SYGVQD (reference sequence). Written as DNA, the CDR3 is TGCGCCGGCACCGGGGACCCAGGGGATCAGCCCCAGCATTTT. Translating it yields CAGTGDPGDQPQHF.

This chain uses TRBV10-3 with TRBJ2-1; 9 nucleotides match TRBD2. The CDR3 is 21 amino acids. Trimming at V came to 2 bases and at J to 0 bases, leaving 17 bases not matched to a gene. The germline gives CDR1 ENHRY, CDR2 SYGVKD. The CDR3 is CAISEPQPGLATKSSYNEQFF. In DNA, the CDR3 is TGTGCCATCAGTGAGCCCCAGCCGGGACTAGCCACTAAATCCTCCTACAATGAGCAGTTCTTC.

The chain links TRBV6-1 to TRBJ1-5; D not certain. Germline CDR1 MNHNS, CDR2 SASEGT. Between the trimmed V and J ends, which lost 4 bases and 3 bases, there was a span of 7 bases. The CDR3 loop spans 13 amino acids. The CDR3 reads CASSGAVNQPQHF. The CDR3 DNA reads as TGTGCCAGCAGTGGGGCCGTCAATCAGCCCCAGCATTTT.

This clone has just a few counts. This chain connects TRBV9 to TRBJ2-2, with D unclear. Trimming cost V 2 bases and J 2 bases, with 4 bases left between them. CDR1 and CDR2 from the germline V gene are SGDLS and YYNGEE. The length of the CDR3 is 13 residues. CDR3 DNA sequence: TGTGCCAGCAGCGTCGGTAACACCGGGGAGCTGTTTTTT. Translating it yields CASSVGNTGELFF.

This chain links TRBV10-2 with TRBJ2-3, with TRBD2 matching 8 bases. Germline V gene lookup returns CDR1 WSHSY and CDR2 SAAADI. The V and J ends lost 4 bases and 3 bases, in that order; junction bases with no gene match: 6. CDR3 length: 15 residues. The CDR3 DNA sequence: TGCGCCAGCAGTGGAGATACGGGGGGGACAGATACGCAGTATTTT. Protein sequence: CASSGDTGGTDTQYF.

This chain links TRBV30 with TRBJ2-3, with unresolved D. CDR1 and CDR2 (germline): GTSNPN, SVGIG (reference sequence). The CDR3 extends over 13 amino acids. The V end was cut by 1 base, the J end by 2 bases, with 7 bases between. The CDR3 loop is CAWSGSFTDTQYF. CDR3 nucleotides: TGTGCCTGGAGTGGAAGCTTCACAGATACGCAGTATTTT.